This T cell receptor beta chain was captured in a study of CD8 T cells in ankylosing spondylitis. Findings of the study overall: Ankylosing spondylitis blood appeared to carry a characteristic TCR beta motif of roughly 8 highly homologous variants. From matched ankylosing spondylitis synovial fluid, disease-linked clones were reportedly recovered at significantly enriched levels.

The CDR3 has 16 residues. Germline CDR1 and CDR2: SNHLY and FYNNEI. Deletions cut 4 bases from V and 0 bases from J, with 13 bases between. This clonotype came up a few times. Its specificity is not known. Construction of TCR beta libraries was performed using quantitative 5'-RACE with molecular barcodes. TCRdb re-derived calls from the 5' RACE reads in MiXCR, one entry per CDR3 protein. The data contain roughly 440,000 distinct CDR3 sequences, under 20% of them singletons. This TCR was sampled from a male donor with ankylosing spondylitis. The chain recombines TRBV2 with TRBJ2-1; possibly TRBD2 for D (5 bases). Sample: blood, either unsorted or a sorted T cell fraction (not recorded which). DNA of the CDR3: TGTGCCAGCAGTGTACAGCGGAGGAGCTCCTACAATGAGCAGTTCTTC. This translates into CASSVQRRSSYNEQFF.